A single sample gave rise to the 28 T cell receptor beta chains below, sequenced in a study of Ad26.COV2.S vaccination and SARS-CoV-2 variants (dated by TCRdb to 2020 to 2023). The library was prepared using the immunoSEQ multiplex PCR assay. The clones in this table, taken by TCRdb from immuneACCESS, are in-frame only. Not every clone is retained; where verified, under half of the shortfall comes from an unresolved V gene, and the cause of the rest is unknown. In all, the sample holds approximately 410,000 clones, and roughly 90% of those were seen once. Under 2% of the sample is in the top ten clones. The treatment or condition label here, explained by the study, means: some 20 received Ad26.COV2.S at low or high dose, single or two shots; about five received placebo; per-sample allocation not given. For vaccine and placebo recipients, repertoires were sequenced using samples collected on day 63 after the first injection.

This specimen was peripheral blood, taken in a trial of Ad26.COV2.S vaccine versus placebo. These receptor sequences come from a person between 18 and 65 years old who received the Ad26.COV2.S COVID-19 vaccine or a placebo.

The genes are TRBV7-9 and TRBJ2-7; D unresolved. The length of the CDR3 is 12 residues. Germline lookup yields CDR1 SEHNR and CDR2 FQNEAQ (reference sequence). Trimming pared 6 bases from V and 6 bases from J, leaving 12 bases between. Here the CDR3 reads CASSYDSREQYF. CDR3 nucleotides: TGTGCCAGCAGTTATGATTCGCGCGAGCAGTACTTC.

This chain connects TRBV5-8 to TRBJ1-5, with D possibly being TRBD1 (5 bases). Germline assignment: CDR1 SGHTS and CDR2 YDEGEE. V lost 3 bases and J lost 6, with 19 bases in between. CDR3 length: 16 amino acids. CDR3: CASSSLGSRGGQPQHF. The CDR3 nucleotides are TGTGCCAGCAGCTCCCTCGGAAGCCGCGGGGGTCAGCCCCAGCATTTT.

The chain joins TRBV11-2 to TRBJ1-5, with D maybe TRBD1 (6 bases). The CDR3 loop spans 13 amino acids. Germline values: CDR1 SGHAT, CDR2 FQNNGV. Trimming left V 1 base short and J 13 bases short, with 14 bases between. CDR3 amino acids: CASSLGLQGEQHF. The CDR3 DNA follows: TGTGCCAGCAGCTTAGGGCTACAGGGAGAGCAGCATTTT. Supplemented by reference TRBV11-2 and TRBJ1-5, the full variable domain reads EAGVAQSPRYKIIEKRQSVAFWCNPISGHATLYWYQQILGQGPKLLIQFQNNGVVDDSQLPKDRFSAERLKGVDSTLKIQPAKLEDSAVYLCASSLGLQGEQHFGDGTRLSIL.

This chain connects TRBV18 to TRBJ2-1; D is undetermined. Germline V gene lookup returns CDR1 KGHSH and CDR2 LQKENI. The germline V and J ends were trimmed by 2 bases and 0 bases, with 11 bases remaining between them. The CDR3 extends over 16 amino acids. CDR3 coding DNA: TGTGCCAGCTCACCATTGAGCCTCGTCTCCTACAATGAGCAGTTCTTC. The encoded protein is CASSPLSLVSYNEQFF. The entire variable domain, with the rest obtained from reference TRBV18 and TRBJ2-1, is as follows: NAGVMQNPRHLVRRRGQEARLRCSPMKGHSHVYWYRQLPEEGLKFMVYLQKENIIDESGMPKERFSAEFPKEGPSILRIQQVVRGDSAAYFCASSPLSLVSYNEQFFGPGTRLTVL.

The V call is TRBV4-3, the J call TRBJ1-4, with TRBD1 as a possible D gene (6 bases). The CDR3 extends over 19 amino acids. The V end was cut by 7 bases, the J end by 3 bases, with 27 bases between. Per germline, CDR1 LGHNA and CDR2 YSLEER. The DNA for the CDR3 is TGCGCCAGCAACCATTACCCTCTGGGGGCTCCTGCCCCTAATGAAAAACTGTTTTTT. Protein: CASNHYPLGAPAPNEKLFF.

The chain has TRBV10-3 and TRBJ1-1; 7 positions agree with TRBD1. CDR3 size: 14 residues. Trimming cost V 5 bases and J 3 bases; bases outside gene matches: 6. Germline CDR1 ENHRY, CDR2 SYGVKD. CDR3 protein: CAISQAGQHTEAFF. The CDR3 nucleotides are TGTGCCATCAGTCAAGCGGGACAGCACACTGAAGCTTTCTTT.

The V call is TRBV6-5, the J call TRBJ2-7, with D unresolved. The CDR3 sequence is 13 residues long. V was trimmed by 6 bases and J by 2 bases, leaving 11 bases between them. The germline V gene encodes CDR1 MNHEY and CDR2 SVGAGI. CDR3 amino acids: CASSLTEPYEQYF. CDR3 nucleotides: TGTGCCAGCAGCCTGACCGAGCCCTACGAGCAGTACTTC.

The CDR3 loop reads CAWSVPRAVFNQPQHF. The CDR3, as DNA: TGTGCCTGGAGTGTACCCAGGGCGGTATTCAATCAGCCCCAGCATTTT. The rearrangement uses TRBV30 and TRBJ1-5, with D maybe TRBD1 (5 bases). Trimming shortened V by 0 bases and J by 3 bases, and 15 bases separated the two germline ends. This CDR3 region has 16 residues. From germline, CDR1 is GTSNPN and CDR2 SVGIG (reference sequence).

This chain uses TRBV15 with TRBJ2-7; 8 bases are shared with TRBD1. The germline V gene has CDR1 LNHNV and CDR2 YYDKDF (reference sequence). This CDR3 is built from 14 residues. Trimming took 1 base from V and 5 from J; bases not matched to a gene: 4. The CDR3: CATSRVTGGHEQYF. CDR3 bases: TGTGCCACCAGCAGAGTTACAGGGGGTCACGAGCAGTACTTC.

The chain couples TRBV5-1 to TRBJ2-3; D is uncertain. Trimming left V 6 bases short and J 2 bases short, with 13 bases between. Germline V lookup: CDR1 SGHRS, CDR2 YFSETQ. The CDR3 runs to 14 residues. CDR3 sequence (DNA): TGCGCCAGCACTCCTCTCTATAACACAGATACGCAGTATTTT. It encodes CASTPLYNTDTQYF.

The chain uses TRBV4-3 and TRBJ2-3; 8 bases are shared with TRBD2. The germline V gene encodes CDR1 LGHNA and CDR2 YSLEER. CDR3 length: 18 residues. J gave up 1 base and V 3 bases, and 12 bases lay outside the gene matches. The CDR3 DNA follows: TGCGCCAGCAGCCAGGGTACTATAAGCGGGGGCCGCACAGATACGCAGTATTTT. Translating it yields CASSQGTISGGRTDTQYF.

The V gene is TRBV27, the J gene TRBJ2-3; 7 nucleotides align to TRBD2. CDR1 and CDR2 from the germline V gene are MNHEY and SMNVEV (reference sequence). CDR3 length equals 17 residues. After removal of 3 bases from V and 0 bases from J, the junction contained 9 bases not matched to a gene. CDR3 DNA: TGTGCCAGCAGTTTGGTGCCAGCGGGGACCAGCACAGATACGCAGTATTTT. This gives the protein CASSLVPAGTSTDTQYF.

The V and J genes are TRBV4-1 and TRBJ1-2; the D is unclear. Trimming stripped 0 bases from V and 8 bases from J, with 10 bases between. The CDR3 has 13 residues. CDR1 and CDR2 (germline): MGHRA, YSYEKL. The CDR3 protein is CASSQDGLAGYTF. The DNA for the CDR3 is TGCGCCAGCAGCCAAGATGGGTTGGCGGGCTACACCTTC.

The chain joins TRBV28 to TRBJ1-5; D gene unclear. Trimming stripped 7 bases from V and 4 bases from J, with 14 bases between. The CDR3 is 14 amino acids. Per the germline V gene, CDR1 is MDHEN and CDR2 is SYDVKM. The CDR3 is CASTSPLGNQPQHF. For the CDR3, the DNA is TGTGCCAGCACCTCCCCACTCGGGAATCAGCCCCAGCATTTT.

The chain is built from TRBV30 and TRBJ2-1, with 9 bases lining up with TRBD2. Germline V gene lookup returns CDR1 GTSNPN and CDR2 SVGIG (reference sequence). The CDR3 is made up of 15 amino acids. V lost 1 base, J lost 11 bases, and 12 bases stayed unmatched. DNA for the CDR3: TGTGCCTGGAGTGGGAGGGGAGGGCTAGCGGGGAAGCAGTTCTTC. This gives the protein CAWSGRGGLAGKQFF.

This chain uses TRBV19 with TRBJ2-3; 11 nucleotides align to TRBD2. Germline V CDR1 and CDR2: LNHDA, SQIVND (reference sequence). V shed 7 bases and J 2 bases; nucleotides not matched to a gene: 8. The CDR3 contains 16 residues. The DNA for the CDR3 is TGTGCCAGTACCAAGGGGACTAGCGGCCCCACAGATACGCAGTATTTT. Protein: CASTKGTSGPTDTQYF.

Only a few counts were recorded for this clone. The chain carries TRBV7-6 and TRBJ1-5, with 10 positions matching TRBD1. Germline assignment: CDR1 SGHVS and CDR2 FNYEAQ. CDR3 size: 19 residues. The V segment lost 2 bases and the J segment 4 bases; nucleotides outside the gene matches: 14. CDR3 in amino acids: CASSLCHPGQGNVNQPQHF. The CDR3 nucleotides read TGTGCCAGCAGCTTATGTCATCCGGGACAGGGGAATGTAAATCAGCCCCAGCATTTT. Complete variable domain (other parts from reference TRBV7-6 and TRBJ1-5): GAGVSQSPRYKVTKRGQDVALRCDPISGHVSLYWYRQALGQGPEFLTYFNYEAQQDKSGLPNDRFSAERPEGSISTLTIQRTEQRDSAMYRCASSLCHPGQGNVNQPQHFGDGTRLSIL.

The rearrangement uses TRBV2 and TRBJ1-6; D not resolved. CDR1 SNHLY and CDR2 FYNNEI come from the germline V gene. V lost 6 bases to trimming and J lost 11 bases, with 26 bases between them. The CDR3 is made up of 17 amino acids. The CDR3 DNA is TGTGCCAGCAGGGGTGGGAGGGTACCATTAAATTTGCCACCCCTCCACTTT. This sequence encodes CASRGGRVPLNLPPLHF. Full variable domain (rest looked up from reference TRBV2 and TRBJ1-6): EPEVTQTPSHQVTQMGQEVILRCVPISNHLYFYWYRQILGQKVEFLVSFYNNEISEKSEIFDDQFSVERPDGSNFTLKIRSTKLEDSAMYFCASRGGRVPLNLPPLHFGNGTRLTVT.

V usage is TRBV7-6 and J usage is TRBJ2-2; D may be TRBD2 (5 bases). Germline assignment: CDR1 SGHVS and CDR2 FNYEAQ. V lost 5 bases to trimming and J lost 1 base, with 14 bases between them. This CDR3 comprises 16 residues. The CDR3 loop is CASSPLGIRNTGELFF. CDR3 sequence (DNA): TGTGCCAGCAGCCCACTCGGGATCCGGAACACCGGGGAGCTGTTTTTT.

This rearrangement joins TRBV9 to TRBJ1-1; 7 bases fit TRBD1. Germline V lookup: CDR1 SGDLS, CDR2 YYNGEE. This CDR3 region has 15 residues. The V and J ends lost 0 bases and 7 bases, in that order; junction bases with no gene match: 9. The CDR3: CASSVVGGAPIEAFF. The CDR3 DNA is TGTGCCAGCAGCGTAGTAGGGGGCGCCCCCATTGAAGCTTTCTTT.

This chain connects TRBV7-2 to TRBJ1-3, with unresolved D. The CDR3 spans 15 residues. Deletions cut 5 bases from V and 0 bases from J, with 11 bases between. Germline V CDR1 and CDR2: SGHTA, FQGNSA. For the CDR3, the DNA is TGTGCCAGCAGCATAGGAACGTTCTCTGGAAACACCATATATTTT. It specifies CASSIGTFSGNTIYF. The complete variable domain, with remaining parts taken from reference TRBV7-2 and TRBJ1-3, reads GAGVSQSPSNKVTEKGKDVELRCDPISGHTALYWYRQSLGQGLEFLIYFQGNSAPDKSGLPSDRFSAERTGGSVSTLTIQRTQQEDSAVYLCASSIGTFSGNTIYFGEGSWLTVV.

V is TRBV7-8 and J is TRBJ2-5; 10 bases map to TRBD2. The J call could be wrong; TRBJ2-7 is a better fit for the DNA end. The CDR3 covers 13 residues. From germline, CDR1 is SGHVS and CDR2 FQNEAQ. The CDR3 region has the DNA TGTGCCAGCAGCCGGACTAGCGGCTACGAGCAGTACTTC. Protein product: CASSRTSGYEQYF.

The chain is built from TRBV6-5 and TRBJ2-7; maybe TRBD1 (5 bases). The CDR3 runs to 15 residues. Trimming stripped 2 bases from V and 0 bases from J, with 11 bases between. In germline, CDR1 is MNHEY, CDR2 SVGAGI. The CDR3 reads CASSYQGTLSYEQYF. The CDR3 coding sequence is TGTGCCAGCAGTTACCAGGGAACACTCTCCTACGAGCAGTACTTC.

This clone appeared a single time. The J gene is TRBJ2-5, the V gene TRBV9; 10 bases agree with TRBD1. Germline assignment: CDR1 SGDLS and CDR2 YYNGEE. The CDR3 has 15 residues. The V gene end was trimmed by 3 bases and the J gene end by 3 bases; junction bases not matched to a gene: 5. The CDR3 nucleotides read TGTGCCAGCAGCGATGGACAGGGGGGAAAAGAGACCCAGTACTTC. This sequence encodes CASSDGQGGKETQYF. The full variable domain, with the rest looked up from reference TRBV9 and TRBJ2-5, is DSGVTQTPKHLITATGQRVTLRCSPRSGDLSVYWYQQSLDQGLQFLIQYYNGEERAKGNILERFSAQQFPDLHSELNLSSLELGDSALYFCASSDGQGGKETQYFGPGTRLLVL.

Points on this clone: Other DNA sequences in the sample encode the same CDR3. This rearrangement joins TRBV7-9 to TRBJ1-1; 7 bases fit TRBD1. In germline, CDR1 is SEHNR, CDR2 FQNEAQ (reference sequence). This CDR3 comprises 12 residues. J was trimmed by 5 bases and V by 5 bases; bases with no gene match: 2. In nucleotides, the CDR3 is TGTGCCAGCAGCCCGACAGGGACTGAAGCTTTCTTT. Protein sequence: CASSPTGTEAFF.

The chain carries TRBV19 and TRBJ2-1; D is tentatively TRBD1 or TRBD2 (5 bases each). V was shortened by 4 bases and J by 4 bases, with 14 bases between the two germline ends. This CDR3 is built from 15 residues. Germline lookup yields CDR1 LNHDA and CDR2 SQIVND (reference sequence). The CDR3 reads CASSTGWGGYNEQFF. DNA for the CDR3: TGTGCCAGTAGTACCGGTTGGGGCGGGTACAATGAGCAGTTCTTC. Full variable domain (missing parts from reference TRBV19 and TRBJ2-1): DGGITQSPKYLFRKEGQNVTLSCEQNLNHDAMYWYRQDPGQGLRLIYYSQIVNDFQKGDIAEGYSVSREKKESFPLTVTSAQKNPTAFYLCASSTGWGGYNEQFFGPGTRLTVL.

The chain employs TRBV15 and TRBJ1-2; D may be TRBD1 (6 bases). The CDR3 consists of 14 residues. The ends were cut back, 0 bases at V and 8 bases at J, with 13 bases in the middle. Germline CDR1 and CDR2: LNHNV and YYDKDF (reference sequence). The CDR3 region has the DNA TGTGCCACCAGCAGAGATTTGGGGGCCGCCGGCTACACCTTC. It is translated as CATSRDLGAAGYTF. Full variable domain (rest looked up from reference TRBV15 and TRBJ1-2): DAMVIQNPRYQVTQFGKPVTLSCSQTLNHNVMYWYQQKSSQAPKLLFHYYDKDFNNEADTPDNFQSRRPNTSFCFLDIRSPGLGDTAMYLCATSRDLGAAGYTFGSGTRLTVV.

V gene TRBV19 combines with J gene TRBJ1-5; D is possibly TRBD1 (6 bases). CDR1 is LNHDA, CDR2 SQIVND, per germline (reference sequence). Trimming left V 5 bases short and J 3 bases short, with 20 bases between. The CDR3 is 17 amino acids. CDR3 in amino acids: CASSYGDTYYNNQPQHF. In DNA form, the CDR3 reads TGTGCCAGTAGTTATGGGGACACTTATTATAACAATCAGCCCCAGCATTTT.